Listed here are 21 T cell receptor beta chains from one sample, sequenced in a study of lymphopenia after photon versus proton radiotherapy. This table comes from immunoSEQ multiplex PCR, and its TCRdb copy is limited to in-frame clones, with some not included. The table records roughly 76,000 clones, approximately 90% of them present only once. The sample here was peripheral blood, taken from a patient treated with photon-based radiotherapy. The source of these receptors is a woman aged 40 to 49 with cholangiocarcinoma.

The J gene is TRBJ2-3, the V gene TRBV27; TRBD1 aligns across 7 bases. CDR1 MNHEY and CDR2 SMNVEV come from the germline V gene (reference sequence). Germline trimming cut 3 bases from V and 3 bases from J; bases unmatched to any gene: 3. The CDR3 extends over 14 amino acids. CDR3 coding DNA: TGTGCCAGCAGTTTTAACAGGGGTACAGATACGCAGTATTTT. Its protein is CASSFNRGTDTQYF.

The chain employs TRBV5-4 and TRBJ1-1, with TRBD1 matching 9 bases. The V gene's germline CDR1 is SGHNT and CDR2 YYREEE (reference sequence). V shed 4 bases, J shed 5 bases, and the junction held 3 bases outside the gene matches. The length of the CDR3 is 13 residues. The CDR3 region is CASSTGGWTEAFF. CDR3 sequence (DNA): TGTGCCAGCAGCACAGGGGGCTGGACTGAAGCTTTCTTT.

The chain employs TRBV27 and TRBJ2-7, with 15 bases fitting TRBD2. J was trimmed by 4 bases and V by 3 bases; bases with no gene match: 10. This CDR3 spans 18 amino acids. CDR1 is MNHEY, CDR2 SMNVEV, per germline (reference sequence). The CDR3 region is CASSFRRTSGGAFYEQYF. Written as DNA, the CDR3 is TGTGCCAGCAGTTTCCGGCGGACTAGCGGGGGGGCCTTTTACGAGCAGTACTTC.

As DNA, the CDR3 is TGTGCCATCAGTGAAAGGGGGCAATCTGAAGCTTTCTTT. It codes for CAISERGQSEAFF. The chain recombines TRBV10-3 with TRBJ1-1; TRBD1 matches at 7 bases. Germline assignment: CDR1 ENHRY and CDR2 SYGVKD. The CDR3 is made up of 13 amino acids. The junction had 4 bases not matched to a gene; V was cut back by 3 bases and J by 6 bases.

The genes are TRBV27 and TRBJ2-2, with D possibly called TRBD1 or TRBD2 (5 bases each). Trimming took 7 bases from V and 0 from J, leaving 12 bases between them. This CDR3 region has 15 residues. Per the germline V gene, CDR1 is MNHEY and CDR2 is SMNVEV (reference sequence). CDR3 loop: CASTRGPPNTGELFF. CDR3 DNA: TGTGCCAGCACACGGGGCCCCCCGAACACCGGGGAGCTGTTTTTT.

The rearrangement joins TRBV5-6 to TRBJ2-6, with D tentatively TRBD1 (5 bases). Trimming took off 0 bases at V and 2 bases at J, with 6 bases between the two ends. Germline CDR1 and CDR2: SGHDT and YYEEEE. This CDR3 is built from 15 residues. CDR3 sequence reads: CASSLEGTGANVLTF. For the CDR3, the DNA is TGTGCCAGCAGCTTGGAGGGGACTGGGGCCAACGTCCTGACTTTC.

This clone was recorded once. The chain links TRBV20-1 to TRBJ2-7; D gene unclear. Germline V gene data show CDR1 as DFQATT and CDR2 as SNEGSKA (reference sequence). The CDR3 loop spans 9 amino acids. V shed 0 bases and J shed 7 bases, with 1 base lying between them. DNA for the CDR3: TGCAGTGCTAGAGAGGAGCAGTACTTC. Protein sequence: CSAREEQYF.

The CDR3 nucleotides read TGTGCCAGCAGCTCTGGAGGGGTCGGAGAGACCCAGTACTTC. Translated, it gives CASSSGGVGETQYF. This chain uses TRBV5-6 with TRBJ2-5, with a possible D match to TRBD2 (6 bases). The CDR3 loop spans 14 amino acids. The V end was cut by 3 bases, the J end by 4 bases, with 13 bases between. CDR1 is SGHDT and CDR2 is YYEEEE in the germline V gene.

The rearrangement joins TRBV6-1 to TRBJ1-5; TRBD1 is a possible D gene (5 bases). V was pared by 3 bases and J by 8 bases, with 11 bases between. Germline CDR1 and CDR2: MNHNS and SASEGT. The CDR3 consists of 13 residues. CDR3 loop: CASSEAFREPQHF. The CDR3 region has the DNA TGTGCCAGCAGTGAGGCGTTCAGGGAGCCCCAGCATTTT.

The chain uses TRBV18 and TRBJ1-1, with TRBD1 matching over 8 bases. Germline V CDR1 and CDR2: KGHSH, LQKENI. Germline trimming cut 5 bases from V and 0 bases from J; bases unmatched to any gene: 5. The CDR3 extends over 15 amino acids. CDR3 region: CASSSGTGLNTEAFF. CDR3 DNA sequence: TGTGCCAGCTCATCAGGGACAGGATTGAACACTGAAGCTTTCTTT.

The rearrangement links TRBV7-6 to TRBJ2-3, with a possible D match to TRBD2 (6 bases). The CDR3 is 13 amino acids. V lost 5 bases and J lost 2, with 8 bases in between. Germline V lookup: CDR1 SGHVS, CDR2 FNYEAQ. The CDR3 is CASSTSYTDTQYF. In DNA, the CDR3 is TGTGCCAGCAGCACTAGCTACACAGATACGCAGTATTTT.

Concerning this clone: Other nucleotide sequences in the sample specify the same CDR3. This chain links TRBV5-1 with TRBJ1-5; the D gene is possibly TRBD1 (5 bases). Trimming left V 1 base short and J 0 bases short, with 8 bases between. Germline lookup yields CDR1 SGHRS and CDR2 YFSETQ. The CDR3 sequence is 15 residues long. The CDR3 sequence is CASSLQGFSNQPQHF. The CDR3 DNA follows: TGCGCCAGCAGCTTGCAGGGTTTTAGCAATCAGCCCCAGCATTTT.

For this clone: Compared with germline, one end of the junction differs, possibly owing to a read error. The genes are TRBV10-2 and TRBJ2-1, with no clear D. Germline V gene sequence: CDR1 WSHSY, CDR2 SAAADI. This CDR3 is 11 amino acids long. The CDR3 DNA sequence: TGCGCCAGCACTGCGGTAAATGAACAGTTCTTC. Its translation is CASTAVNEQFF.

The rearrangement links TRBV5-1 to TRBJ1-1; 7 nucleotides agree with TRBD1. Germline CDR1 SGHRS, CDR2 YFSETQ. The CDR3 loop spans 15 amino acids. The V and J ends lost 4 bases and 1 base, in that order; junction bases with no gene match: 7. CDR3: CASSPQGPGNTEAFF. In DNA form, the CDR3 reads TGCGCCAGCAGCCCACAGGGGCCGGGGAACACTGAAGCTTTCTTT.

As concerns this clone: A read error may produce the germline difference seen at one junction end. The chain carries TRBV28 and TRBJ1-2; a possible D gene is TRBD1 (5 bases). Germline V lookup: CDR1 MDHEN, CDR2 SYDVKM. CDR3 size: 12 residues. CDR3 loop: CATSTGGYGYTF. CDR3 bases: TGTGCCACCAGTACCGGGGGATATGGCTACACCTTC.

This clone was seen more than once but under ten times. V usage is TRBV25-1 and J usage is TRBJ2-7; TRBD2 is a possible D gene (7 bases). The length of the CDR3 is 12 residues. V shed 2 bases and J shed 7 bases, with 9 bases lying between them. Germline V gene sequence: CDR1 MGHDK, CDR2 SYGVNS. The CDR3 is CASSERGGEQYF. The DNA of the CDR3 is TGTGCCAGCAGTGAAAGGGGGGGGGAGCAGTACTTC.

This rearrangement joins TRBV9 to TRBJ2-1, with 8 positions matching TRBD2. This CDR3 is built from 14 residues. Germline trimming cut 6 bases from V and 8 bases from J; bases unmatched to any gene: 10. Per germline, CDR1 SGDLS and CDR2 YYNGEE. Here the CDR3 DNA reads TGTGCCAGCACACCGGGGGGGCCCTCCGATGAGCAGTTCTTC. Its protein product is CASTPGGPSDEQFF.

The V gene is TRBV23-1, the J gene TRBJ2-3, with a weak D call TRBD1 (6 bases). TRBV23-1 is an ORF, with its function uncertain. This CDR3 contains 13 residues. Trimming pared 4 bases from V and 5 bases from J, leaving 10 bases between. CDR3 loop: CASSRQGKDTQYF. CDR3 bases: TGCGCCAGCAGTCGGCAGGGGAAAGATACGCAGTATTTT.

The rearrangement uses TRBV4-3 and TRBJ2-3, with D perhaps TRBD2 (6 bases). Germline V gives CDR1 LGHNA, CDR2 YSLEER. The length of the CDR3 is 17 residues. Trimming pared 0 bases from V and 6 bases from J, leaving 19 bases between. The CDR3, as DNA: TGCGCCAGCAGCCAAGATGTAGGACTACTCTCAGGGGATACGCAGTATTTT. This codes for CASSQDVGLLSGDTQYF.

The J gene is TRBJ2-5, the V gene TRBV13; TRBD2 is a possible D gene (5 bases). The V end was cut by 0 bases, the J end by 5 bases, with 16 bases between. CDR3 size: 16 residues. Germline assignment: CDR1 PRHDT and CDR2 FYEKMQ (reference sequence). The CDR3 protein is CASSLGAASTGETQYF. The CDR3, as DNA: TGTGCCAGCAGCTTAGGGGCAGCCTCAACGGGGGAGACCCAGTACTTC.

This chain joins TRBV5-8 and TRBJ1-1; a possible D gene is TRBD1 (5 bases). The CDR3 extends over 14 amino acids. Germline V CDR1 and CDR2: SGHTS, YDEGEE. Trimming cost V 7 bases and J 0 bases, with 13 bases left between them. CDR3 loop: CASLPGWVNTEAFF. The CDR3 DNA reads TGTGCCAGCTTGCCAGGGTGGGTGAACACTGAAGCTTTCTTT. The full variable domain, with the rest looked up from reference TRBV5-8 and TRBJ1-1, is EAGVTQSPTHLIKTRGQQATLRCSPISGHTSVYWYQQALGLGLQFLLWYDEGEERNRGNFPPRFSGRQFPNYSSELNVNALELEDSALYLCASLPGWVNTEAFFGQGTRLTVV.